What follows are 27 T cell receptor beta chains derived from one specimen sequenced in a study of cytomegalovirus exposure and HLA in healthy donors. PCR primers comprised 60 Vbeta and 13 Jbeta primers. Repertoires were generated with immunoSEQ multiplex PCR, while TCRdb's copy carries only in-frame clones and drops some. The repertoire holds 90,000 to 150,000 clones, with around 69% as singletons. The sample consisted of PBMCs. The origin of the receptors is a man over 45 in good health and CMV-seropositive.

The J gene is TRBJ1-1, the V gene TRBV28; D unclear. V was shortened by 7 bases and J by 1 base, with 10 bases between the two germline ends. This CDR3 has 13 residues. CDR1 is MDHEN and CDR2 is SYDVKM in the germline V gene. The CDR3, as DNA: TGTGCCAGCATCCATGAGGCGAACACTGAAGCTTTCTTT. It translates to CASIHEANTEAFF.

CDR3 region: CASSSTGTSTDTQYF. CDR3 bases: TGTGCCAGCAGCTCGACAGGGACCTCCACAGATACGCAGTATTTT. The chain employs TRBV11-2 and TRBJ2-3; 7 bases agree with TRBD1. The ends lost 4 bases at V and 2 bases at J; junction bases unmatched: 6. The CDR3 spans 15 residues. The germline gives CDR1 SGHAT, CDR2 FQNNGV.

The chain is built from TRBV5-8 and TRBJ2-3; TRBD1 agrees at 10 bases. With 3 bases clipped from V and 3 bases from J, the junction kept 1 base outside the gene matches. Germline CDR1 SGHTS, CDR2 YDEGEE. The CDR3 consists of 14 residues. The CDR3 is CASSWDRGTDTQYF. In DNA form, the CDR3 reads TGTGCCAGCAGCTGGGACAGGGGTACAGATACGCAGTATTTT. Full variable domain (missing parts from reference TRBV5-8 and TRBJ2-3): EAGVTQSPTHLIKTRGQQATLRCSPISGHTSVYWYQQALGLGLQFLLWYDEGEERNRGNFPPRFSGRQFPNYSSELNVNALELEDSALYLCASSWDRGTDTQYFGPGTRLTVL.

The J gene is TRBJ1-2, the V gene TRBV27; D may be TRBD1 (5 bases). The ends were cut back, 0 bases at V and 5 bases at J, with 10 bases in the middle. The germline CDR1 and CDR2 sequences are MNHEY and SMNVEV (reference sequence). The CDR3 has 14 amino acids. As DNA, the CDR3 is TGTGCCAGCAGTTTATCGAGACAGTTATATGGCTACACCTTC. This codes for CASSLSRQLYGYTF.

The gene calls are TRBV11-3 and TRBJ2-3, with 7 nucleotides matching TRBD2. This CDR3 has 15 residues. With 5 bases clipped from V and 3 bases from J, the junction kept 8 bases outside the gene matches. The germline CDR1 and CDR2 sequences are SGHNT and YENEEA. In DNA form, the CDR3 reads TGTGCCAGCAGCCCCAGGAGCGGGGTAACAGATACGCAGTATTTT. Its translation is CASSPRSGVTDTQYF. Full variable domain (outside the CDR3, taken from reference TRBV11-3 and TRBJ2-3): EAGVVQSPRYKIIEKKQPVAFWCNPISGHNTLYWYLQNLGQGPELLIRYENEEAVDDSQLPKDRFSAERLKGVDSTLKIQPAELGDSAVYLCASSPRSGVTDTQYFGPGTRLTVL.

This chain connects TRBV6-5 to TRBJ1-2, with D possibly being TRBD1 (6 bases). The CDR3 length is 14 residues. CDR1 is MNHEY, CDR2 SVGAGI, per germline. Trimming took 0 bases from V and 8 from J, leaving 13 bases between them. CDR3: CASSYSWAGEGYTF. The CDR3 DNA sequence: TGTGCCAGCAGTTACTCTTGGGCAGGGGAAGGCTACACCTTC.

This rearrangement joins TRBV15 to TRBJ1-3; D remains unclear. Germline loops: CDR1 LNHNV, CDR2 YYDKDF (reference sequence). CDR3 length: 17 amino acids. V was trimmed by 0 bases and J by 0 bases, leaving 12 bases between them. Written as DNA, the CDR3 is TGTGCCACCAGCAGAGATGGGAGGACGAGCTCTGGAAACACCATATATTTT. Protein: CATSRDGRTSSGNTIYF.

This clone has more than one count but fewer than ten. This chain joins TRBV29-1 and TRBJ2-4; TRBD2 agrees at 12 bases. Per germline, CDR1 SQVTM and CDR2 ANQGSEA. CDR3 length: 19 amino acids. The junction had 9 bases not matched to a gene; V was cut back by 0 bases and J by 0 bases. The DNA for the CDR3 is TGCAGCGTTGAAGAGGCCCTGGGACTAGCGGGCCTAGCCAAAAACATTCAGTACTTC. This translates into CSVEEALGLAGLAKNIQYF.

The chain links TRBV11-2 to TRBJ2-7; tentatively, D is TRBD2 (6 bases). V shed 8 bases and J shed 5 bases, with 22 bases lying between them. CDR1 is SGHAT and CDR2 is FQNNGV in the germline V gene. The CDR3 spans 15 residues. CDR3 amino acids: CASRPPGTRFHEQYF. The CDR3 DNA sequence: TGTGCCAGCCGCCCCCCCGGGACTCGGTTCCACGAGCAGTACTTC.

Here the CDR3 reads CASSTQETSGRNEQFF. The CDR3 region has the DNA TGTGCCAGTAGTACTCAGGAGACTAGCGGGAGAAATGAGCAGTTCTTC. This chain joins TRBV19 and TRBJ2-1; TRBD2 matches 12 bases. The CDR3 is 16 residues long. The germline V gene has CDR1 LNHDA and CDR2 SQIVND (reference sequence). The junction had 8 bases not matched to a gene; V was cut back by 4 bases and J by 7 bases.

This clone occurred a few times. CDR3 DNA: TGTGCCAGTAGTATTGACGGGGGACGCTACGAGCAGTACTTC. Its translation: CASSIDGGRYEQYF. V is TRBV19 and J is TRBJ2-7, with a possible D match to TRBD2 (6 bases). This CDR3 region has 14 residues. Germline CDR1 reads LNHDA; CDR2 reads SQIVND (reference sequence). Trimming cost V 3 bases and J 3 bases, with 12 bases left between them.

This clone was detected a few times. In DNA, the CDR3 is TGTGCCAGCAGCGAAAGCGGGGGGGACAATGAGCAGTTCTTC. Protein sequence: CASSESGGDNEQFF. The chain has TRBV9 and TRBJ2-1, with TRBD2 matching 10 bases. The junction had 2 bases not matched to a gene; V was cut back by 3 bases and J by 5 bases. Germline V lookup: CDR1 SGDLS, CDR2 YYNGEE. This CDR3 comprises 14 residues.

This clone has a single count. The chain recombines TRBV29-1 with TRBJ2-3, with D perhaps matching TRBD2 (6 bases). CDR1 and CDR2 from the germline V gene are SQVTM and ANQGSEA. V dropped 1 base and J dropped 4 bases, with 9 bases sitting between them. The CDR3 is 13 residues long. The CDR3 nucleotides are TGCAGCGTTGAAGGGCTAGCGTCAGATACGCAGTATTTT. This encodes CSVEGLASDTQYF.

The chain links TRBV10-2 to TRBJ2-5, with 9 bases aligning to TRBD1. The end of the DNA fits TRBJ2-7 better, so the J call may be wrong. The germline gives CDR1 WSHSY, CDR2 SAAADI. The CDR3 is made up of 15 amino acids. In nucleotides, the CDR3 is TGCGCCAGCAGCCCTCCCGGGACAGGGTTGAACGAGCAGTACTTC. Translating gives CASSPPGTGLNEQYF.

The V gene is TRBV5-5, the J gene TRBJ1-2, with a weak D call TRBD1 (5 bases). Trimming took 1 base from V and 4 from J, leaving 5 bases between them. Germline lookup yields CDR1 SGHKS and CDR2 YYEKEE (reference sequence). The CDR3 is 12 residues long. CDR3 nucleotide sequence: TGTGCCAGCAGCTTGACAGGCTATGGCTACACCTTC. As protein: CASSLTGYGYTF.

This chain connects TRBV9 to TRBJ2-1; 8 positions match TRBD2. The germline CDR1 and CDR2 sequences are SGDLS and YYNGEE. V was clipped by 0 bases and J by 4 bases; unmatched bases: 3. The CDR3 loop spans 15 amino acids. CDR3 nucleotide sequence: TGTGCCAGCAGCGTAGGCGGCGGGAGGTACAATGAGCAGTTCTTC. Translated: CASSVGGGRYNEQFF.

Note on this clone: An end of the junction does not agree with germline; a read error may underlie this. The identical CDR3 is also encoded by other nucleotide sequences in the sample. The CDR3 sequence is CASSFGGGNNEQFF. The CDR3 bases are TGCGCTAGCAGCTTTGGCGGGGGTAACAATGAGCAGTTCTTC. The chain has TRBV7-7 and TRBJ2-1; 7 nucleotides match TRBD2. Germline values: CDR1 SSHAT, CDR2 FNYEAQ (reference sequence). The CDR3 runs to 14 residues. Full variable domain (outside the CDR3, taken from reference TRBV7-7 and TRBJ2-1): GAGVSQSPRYKVTKRGQDVTLRCDPISSHATLYWYQQALGQGPEFLTYFNYEAQPDKSGLPSDRFSAERPEGSISTLTIQRTEQRDSAMYRCASSFGGGNNEQFFGPGTRLTVL.

This clone was recorded only once. V gene TRBV2 combines with J gene TRBJ1-1; D gene ambiguous. The length of the CDR3 is 13 residues. V lost 3 bases to trimming and J lost 4 bases, with 9 bases between them. From germline, CDR1 is SNHLY and CDR2 FYNNEI. The CDR3 DNA is TGTGCCAGCAGTGATCTGGGGAGCACTGAAGCTTTCTTT. Translating it yields CASSDLGSTEAFF.

The chain combines TRBV28 with TRBJ1-2; D possibly corresponds to TRBD1 (5 bases). Looked up from germline, CDR1 is MDHEN and CDR2 is SYDVKM. Trimming took off 4 bases at V and 3 bases at J, with 12 bases between the two ends. This CDR3 comprises 14 residues. The CDR3 protein is CASSWGGKYYGYTF. The DNA for the CDR3 is TGTGCCAGCAGTTGGGGCGGGAAGTACTATGGCTACACCTTC.

The chain is built from TRBV25-1 and TRBJ1-3; D is unclear. Per germline, CDR1 MGHDK and CDR2 SYGVNS. V gave up 3 bases and J gave up 2 bases, with 11 bases separating them. The CDR3 length is 15 residues. In nucleotides, the CDR3 is TGTGCCAGCAGTGACCCTCGGGGAGCTGGAAACACCATATATTTT. The encoded protein is CASSDPRGAGNTIYF.

The chain joins TRBV7-9 to TRBJ1-2; D not resolved. Germline CDR1 reads SEHNR; CDR2 reads FQNEAQ (reference sequence). This CDR3 spans 15 amino acids. The germline V and J ends were trimmed by 0 bases and 2 bases, with 10 bases remaining between them. The CDR3 DNA reads as TGTGCCAGCAGCTTAGCCTGGGGAGGGAACTATGGCTACACCTTC. Protein sequence: CASSLAWGGNYGYTF.

This clone was counted once. This rearrangement joins TRBV5-8 to TRBJ1-2; TRBD1 matches 10 bases. Trimming removed 4 bases from V and 2 bases from J; junction bases left unmatched: 5. Looked up from germline, CDR1 is SGHTS and CDR2 is YDEGEE. The CDR3 spans 15 residues. CDR3 sequence (DNA): TGTGCCAGCAGCCCTCGGACAGGGGGGAACTATGGCTACACCTTC. Its protein product is CASSPRTGGNYGYTF. Full variable domain (missing parts from reference TRBV5-8 and TRBJ1-2): EAGVTQSPTHLIKTRGQQATLRCSPISGHTSVYWYQQALGLGLQFLLWYDEGEERNRGNFPPRFSGRQFPNYSSELNVNALELEDSALYLCASSPRTGGNYGYTFGSGTRLTVV.

This chain connects TRBV4-2 to TRBJ2-1, with 12 bases that match TRBD2. Germline assignment: CDR1 LGHNA and CDR2 YNFKEQ. This CDR3 contains 18 residues. Losses at the gene ends were 2 bases for V and 5 bases for J; bases not matched to a gene: 10. The CDR3 nucleotides read TGTGCCAGCAGCCAAAGGGGGGAGACTAGCGGGAGCGACAATGAGCAGTTCTTC. The encoded protein is CASSQRGETSGSDNEQFF.

V usage is TRBV10-3 and J usage is TRBJ2-7; 7 nucleotides line up with TRBD1. J lost 2 bases, V lost 3 bases, and 4 bases had no gene match. This CDR3 spans 14 amino acids. The V gene's germline CDR1 is ENHRY and CDR2 SYGVKD. CDR3 in amino acids: CAISERDSAYEQYF. CDR3 DNA: TGTGCCATCAGTGAAAGGGACAGCGCCTACGAGCAGTACTTC.

V and J are TRBV7-6 and TRBJ1-1, with TRBD1 matching 12 bases. From germline, CDR1 is SGHVS and CDR2 FNYEAQ. With V trimmed by 5 bases and J by 4 bases, 14 bases remained unmatched. This CDR3 spans 18 amino acids. The CDR3 spells CASSGPPGQGAGGTEAFF. CDR3 DNA: TGTGCCAGCAGCGGTCCCCCGGGACAGGGGGCCGGGGGCACTGAAGCTTTCTTT.

The genes are TRBV11-2 and TRBJ2-3; no clear D. The V end was cut by 5 bases, the J end by 6 bases, with 12 bases between. CDR3 size: 13 residues. Germline-derived CDR1 and CDR2 are SGHAT and FQNNGV. The CDR3 loop reads CASSPPLRDTQYF. Here the CDR3 DNA reads TGTGCCAGCAGCCCACCGCTTCGGGATACGCAGTATTTT.

The chain uses TRBV6-5 and TRBJ1-2; 8 nucleotides align to TRBD1. This CDR3 is 14 amino acids long. Trimming took 2 bases from V and 5 from J; bases not matched to a gene: 4. In germline, CDR1 is MNHEY, CDR2 SVGAGI. The CDR3 here is CASSYTRGQYGYTF. The CDR3 nucleotides read TGTGCCAGCAGTTACACCAGGGGGCAATATGGCTACACCTTC.